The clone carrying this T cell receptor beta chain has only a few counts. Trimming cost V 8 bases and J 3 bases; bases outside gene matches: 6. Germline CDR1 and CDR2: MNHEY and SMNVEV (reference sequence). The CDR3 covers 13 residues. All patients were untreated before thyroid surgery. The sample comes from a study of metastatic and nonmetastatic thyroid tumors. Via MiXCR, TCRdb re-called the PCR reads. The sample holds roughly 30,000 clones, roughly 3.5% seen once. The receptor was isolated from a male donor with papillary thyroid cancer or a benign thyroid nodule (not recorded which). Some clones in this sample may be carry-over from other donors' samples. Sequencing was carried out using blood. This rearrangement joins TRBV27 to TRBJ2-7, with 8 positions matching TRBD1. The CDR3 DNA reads TGTGCCAGCGGAGACAGGGGTGTCTACGAGCAGTACTTC. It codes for CASGDRGVYEQYF.